The text below deals with one T cell receptor beta chain. These data are taken from a study of monozygotic twins with inflammatory bowel disease. Blood was drawn once per donor, and each sample measured approximately 2.4 ml. Nested amplification of TCRalpha and TCRbeta cDNA involved two PCRs of around 15 and 9 cycles. From the 5' RACE reads, TCRdb lists one entry per CDR3 protein and no DNA. With approximately 300,000 distinct CDR3 sequences in the sample, the ten largest clones hold approximately 5.4%. The CDR3 has 17 residues. Germline V CDR1 and CDR2: KGHSH, LQKENI. Sequencing was done on a sample of blood. The J gene is TRBJ2-7, the V gene TRBV18; the TCRdb call, TRBD2, lacks DNA for checking. This clonotype was sampled from a human donor with ulcerative colitis or Crohn's disease, or a healthy co-twin of an affected twin (not recorded which). CDR3 in amino acids: CASSPPGGLAGIYEQYF. Variable domain in full (rest from reference TRBV18 and TRBJ2-7): NAGVMQNPRHLVRRRGQEARLRCSPMKGHSHVYWYRQLPEEGLKFMVYLQKENIIDESGMPKERFSAEFPKEGPSILRIQQVVRGDSAAYFCASSPPGGLAGIYEQYFGPGTRLTVT.